This T cell receptor (beta chain) was found in a study of vaccination and CD4 T cells after COVID-19. This clonotype has just a few counts. The antigen is undetermined. Once obtained from cultured CD4+ T cells, the DNA was sequenced using the Oncomine TCR Beta short-read assay. One entry per CDR3 protein results from TCRdb running MiXCR on the PCR reads. Here the sample spans about 11,000 distinct CDR3 sequences, 29% being singletons. The CDR3 covers 15 residues. Germline V gives CDR1 SEHNR, CDR2 FQNEAQ (reference sequence). V was shortened by 4 bases and J by 4 bases, with 13 bases between the two germline ends. General study findings and limits: Recorded median SARS-CoV-2-reactive clonotype numbers increased from about 20 to 38 without reaching significance.

The treatment is: roughly 10-day PBMC culture with coronavirus spike peptide pools or control peptides (ViraFEST assay). The rearrangement links TRBV7-9 to TRBJ1-4; D perhaps matches TRBD1 (5 bases). This sequence was found in a human donor with COVID-19. Sequenced material: cultured CD4+ T cells from blood. Written as DNA, the CDR3 is TGTGCCAGCAGCTCTGACGGGGCCCTTAATGAAAAACTGTTTTTT. Amino acids: CASSSDGALNEKLFF.